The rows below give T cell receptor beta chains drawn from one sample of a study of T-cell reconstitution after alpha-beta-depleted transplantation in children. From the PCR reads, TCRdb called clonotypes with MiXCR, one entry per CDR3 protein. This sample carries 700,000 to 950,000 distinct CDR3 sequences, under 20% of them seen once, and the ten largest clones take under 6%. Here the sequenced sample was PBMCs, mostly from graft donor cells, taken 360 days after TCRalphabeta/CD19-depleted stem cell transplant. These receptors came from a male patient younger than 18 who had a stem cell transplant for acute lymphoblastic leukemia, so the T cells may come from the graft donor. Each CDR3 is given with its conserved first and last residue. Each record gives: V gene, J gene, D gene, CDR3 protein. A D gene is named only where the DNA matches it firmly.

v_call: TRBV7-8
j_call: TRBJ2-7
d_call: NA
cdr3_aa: CASSYWANEQYF

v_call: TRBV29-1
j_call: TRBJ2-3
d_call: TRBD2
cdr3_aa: CSVWLSGSGTDTQYF

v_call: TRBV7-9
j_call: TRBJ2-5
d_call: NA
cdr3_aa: CASSLRVGDDETQYF

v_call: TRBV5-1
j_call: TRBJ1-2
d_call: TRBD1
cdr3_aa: CASRDPGGRIYGYTF

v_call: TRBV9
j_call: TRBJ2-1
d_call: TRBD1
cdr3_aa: CASSVHAQGASVLEFF

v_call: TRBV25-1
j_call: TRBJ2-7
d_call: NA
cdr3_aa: CASSDSGRGYEQYF

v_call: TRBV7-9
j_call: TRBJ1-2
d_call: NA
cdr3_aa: CASSLGMMDGYTF

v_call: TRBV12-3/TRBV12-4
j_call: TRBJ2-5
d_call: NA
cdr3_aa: CASSLRGIRKTQYF

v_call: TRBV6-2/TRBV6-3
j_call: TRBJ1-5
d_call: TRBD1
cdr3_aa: CASSYFWDRDNQPQHF

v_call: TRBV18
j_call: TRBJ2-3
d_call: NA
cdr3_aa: CASSPISTDTQYF

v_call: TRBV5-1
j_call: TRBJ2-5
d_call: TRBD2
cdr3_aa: CASSFGLAGGGRETQYF

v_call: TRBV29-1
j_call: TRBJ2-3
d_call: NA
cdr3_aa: CSVRGGDTQYF

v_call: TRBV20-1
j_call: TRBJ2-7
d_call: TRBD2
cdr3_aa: CSARGLSGASYEQYF

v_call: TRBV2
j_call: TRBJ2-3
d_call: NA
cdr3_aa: CASRGTGTDTQYF

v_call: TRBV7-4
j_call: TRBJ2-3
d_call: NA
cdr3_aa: CASSRKGERWRGTDTQYF

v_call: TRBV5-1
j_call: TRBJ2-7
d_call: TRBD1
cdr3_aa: CASSFFEGADEQYF

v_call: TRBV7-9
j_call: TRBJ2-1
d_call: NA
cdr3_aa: CASSLAYFRVRNEQFF

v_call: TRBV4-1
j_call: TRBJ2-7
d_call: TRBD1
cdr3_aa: CASSFQAGGYYEQYF

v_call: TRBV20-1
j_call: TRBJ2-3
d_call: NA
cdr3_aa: CSARVQGFAQYF

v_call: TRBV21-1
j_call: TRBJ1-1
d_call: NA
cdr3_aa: CASSTGTGRNTEAFF

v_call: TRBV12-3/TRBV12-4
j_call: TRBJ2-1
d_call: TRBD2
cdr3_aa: CATLPGTSGKNEQFF

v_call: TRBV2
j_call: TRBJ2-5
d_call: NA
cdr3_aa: CASIDLRKETQYF

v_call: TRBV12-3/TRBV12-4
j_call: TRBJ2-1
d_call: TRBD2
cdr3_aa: CASSFGLAERYNEQFF

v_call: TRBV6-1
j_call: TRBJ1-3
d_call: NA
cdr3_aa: CASRADSGNTIYF

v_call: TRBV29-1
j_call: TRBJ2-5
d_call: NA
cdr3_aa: CSVEIGLIQETQYF

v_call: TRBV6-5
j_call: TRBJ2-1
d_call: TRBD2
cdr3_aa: CASSYGVAGIYNEQFF

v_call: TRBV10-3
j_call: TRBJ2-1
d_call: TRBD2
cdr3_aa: CAISGTSPGQFF

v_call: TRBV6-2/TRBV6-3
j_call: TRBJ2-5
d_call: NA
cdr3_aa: CASSFLRLQETQYF

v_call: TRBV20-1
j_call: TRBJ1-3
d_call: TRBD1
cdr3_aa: CSAIRDRVENTIYF

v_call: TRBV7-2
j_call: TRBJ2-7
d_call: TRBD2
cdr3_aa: CASSLRREGPREQYF

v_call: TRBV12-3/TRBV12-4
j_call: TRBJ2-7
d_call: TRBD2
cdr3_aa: CASSLATHIGLAGHSYEQYF

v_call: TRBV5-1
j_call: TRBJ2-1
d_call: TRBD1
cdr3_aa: CASSLAQGSSYNEQFF

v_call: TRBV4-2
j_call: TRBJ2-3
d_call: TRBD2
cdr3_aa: CASSQERLSAGDDTQYF

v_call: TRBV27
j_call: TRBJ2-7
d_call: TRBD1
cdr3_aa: CASSLPGQTIGQYF

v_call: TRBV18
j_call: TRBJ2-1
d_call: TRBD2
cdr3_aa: CASSPPIRGSGNEQFF

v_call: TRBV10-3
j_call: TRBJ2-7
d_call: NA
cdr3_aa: CAISETGTYEQYF

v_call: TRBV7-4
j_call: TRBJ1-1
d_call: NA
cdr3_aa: CASSLVPKNTEAFF

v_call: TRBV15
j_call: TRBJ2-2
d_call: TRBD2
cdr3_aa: CATSSGTIHTGELFF

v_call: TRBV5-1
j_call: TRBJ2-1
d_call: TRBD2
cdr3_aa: CASSRLAGPTQFF

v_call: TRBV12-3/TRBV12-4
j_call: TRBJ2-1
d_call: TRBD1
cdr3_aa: CASSHNTGEEQFF

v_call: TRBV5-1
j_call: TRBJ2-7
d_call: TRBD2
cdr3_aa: CASSWSGSSYEQYF

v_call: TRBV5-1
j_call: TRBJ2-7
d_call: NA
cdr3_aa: CASSWASAGHEQYF

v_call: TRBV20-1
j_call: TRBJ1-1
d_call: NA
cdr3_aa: CSASHDPVGPNTEAFF

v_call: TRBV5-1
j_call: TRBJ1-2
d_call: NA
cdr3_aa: CASARAGTAANYGYTF

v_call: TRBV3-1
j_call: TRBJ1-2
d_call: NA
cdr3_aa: CASSQDASLGLSGYTF

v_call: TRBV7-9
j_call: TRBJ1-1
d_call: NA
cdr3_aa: CASQQPGRGVFF

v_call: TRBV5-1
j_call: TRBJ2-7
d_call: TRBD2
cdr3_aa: CASSFGSGDYEQYF

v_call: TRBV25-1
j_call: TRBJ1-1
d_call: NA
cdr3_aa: CASSELGYFEAFF

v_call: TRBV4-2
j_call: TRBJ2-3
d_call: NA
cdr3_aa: CASSLKAGPNTDTQYF

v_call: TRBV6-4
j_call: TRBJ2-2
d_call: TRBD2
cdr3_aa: CASSPGTSGVRANTGELFF

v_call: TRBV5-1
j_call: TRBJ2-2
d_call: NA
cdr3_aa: CASKGGTTGELFF

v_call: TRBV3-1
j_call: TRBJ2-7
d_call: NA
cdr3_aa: CASSQDPSSEQYF

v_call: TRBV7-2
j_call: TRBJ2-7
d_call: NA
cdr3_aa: CASSTGRIEQYF

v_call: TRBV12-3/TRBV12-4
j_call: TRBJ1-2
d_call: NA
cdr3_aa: CASTLGTYGYTF

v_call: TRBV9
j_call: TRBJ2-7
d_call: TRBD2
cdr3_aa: CASSVGSGSSYEQYF

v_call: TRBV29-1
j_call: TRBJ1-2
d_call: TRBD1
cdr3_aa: CSVGAGGALDGYTF

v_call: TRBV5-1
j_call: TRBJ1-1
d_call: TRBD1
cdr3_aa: CASSLGPGQGTFF

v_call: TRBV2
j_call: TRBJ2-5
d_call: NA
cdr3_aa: CASSEWRQEGQTQYF